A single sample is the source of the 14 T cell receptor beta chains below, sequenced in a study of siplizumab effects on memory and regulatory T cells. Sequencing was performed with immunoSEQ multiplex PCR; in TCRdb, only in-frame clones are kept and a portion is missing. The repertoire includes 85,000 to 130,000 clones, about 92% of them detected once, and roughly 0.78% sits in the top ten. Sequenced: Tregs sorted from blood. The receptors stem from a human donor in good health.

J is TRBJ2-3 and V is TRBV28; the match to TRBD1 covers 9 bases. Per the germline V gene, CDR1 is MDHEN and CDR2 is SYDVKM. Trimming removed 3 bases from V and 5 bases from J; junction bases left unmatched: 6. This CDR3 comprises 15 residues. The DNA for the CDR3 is TGTGCCAGCAGTTTCCGACAGGGGGGAGGAGATACGCAGTATTTT. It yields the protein CASSFRQGGGDTQYF.

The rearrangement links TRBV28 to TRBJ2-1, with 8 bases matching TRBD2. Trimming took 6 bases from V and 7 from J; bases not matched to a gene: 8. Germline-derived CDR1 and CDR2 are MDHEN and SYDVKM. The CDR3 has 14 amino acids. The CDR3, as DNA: TGTGCCAGCAGCGGGAGGGCCCGAAGAAATGAGCAGTTCTTC. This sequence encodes CASSGRARRNEQFF.

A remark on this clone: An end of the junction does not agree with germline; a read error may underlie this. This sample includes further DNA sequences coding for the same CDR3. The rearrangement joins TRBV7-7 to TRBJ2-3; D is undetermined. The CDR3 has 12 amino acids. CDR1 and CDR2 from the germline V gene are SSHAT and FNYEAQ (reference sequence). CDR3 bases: TGTGCTAGCAGCCCCTTAGGGGATACGCAGTATTTT. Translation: CASSPLGDTQYF.

CDR3 bases: TGCGCCAGCAGTGAGTCTTTGGGGCAGGTATGCGAGCAGTACTTC. This codes for CASSESLGQVCEQYF. V is TRBV10-1 and J is TRBJ2-7; possible D gene TRBD1, 5 bases. Trimming removed 0 bases from V and 6 bases from J, with 15 bases in between. Germline CDR1 reads WNHNN; CDR2 reads SYGVQD (reference sequence). The CDR3 covers 15 residues.

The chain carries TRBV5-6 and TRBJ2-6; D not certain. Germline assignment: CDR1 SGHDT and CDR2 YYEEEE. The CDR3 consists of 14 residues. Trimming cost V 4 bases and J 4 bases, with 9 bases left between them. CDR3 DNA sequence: TGTGCCAGCAGCAAACCTCAGGGGGCCAACGTCCTGACTTTC. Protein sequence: CASSKPQGANVLTF. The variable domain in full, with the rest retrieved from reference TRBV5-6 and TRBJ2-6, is DAGVTQSPTHLIKTRGQQVTLRCSPKSGHDTVSWYQQALGQGPQFIFQYYEEEERQRGNFPDRFSGHQFPNYSSELNVNALLLGDSALYLCASSKPQGANVLTFGAGSRLTVL.

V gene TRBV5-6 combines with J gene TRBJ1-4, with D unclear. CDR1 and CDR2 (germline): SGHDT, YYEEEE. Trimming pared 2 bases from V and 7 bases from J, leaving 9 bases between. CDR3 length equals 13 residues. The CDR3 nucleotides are TGTGCCAGCAGCTTATTTTCTGTTGAAAAACTGTTTTTT. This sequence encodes CASSLFSVEKLFF. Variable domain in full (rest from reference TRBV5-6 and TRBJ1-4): DAGVTQSPTHLIKTRGQQVTLRCSPKSGHDTVSWYQQALGQGPQFIFQYYEEEERQRGNFPDRFSGHQFPNYSSELNVNALLLGDSALYLCASSLFSVEKLFFGSGTQLSVL.

The CDR3 reads CASSQLAVEQYF. The DNA for the CDR3 is TGTGCCAGCAGTCAGCTAGCGGTCGAGCAGTACTTC. J is TRBJ2-7 and V is TRBV7-9, with TRBD2 matching over 7 bases. V was clipped by 6 bases and J by 6 bases; unmatched bases: 5. The CDR3 spans 12 residues. Per germline, CDR1 SEHNR and CDR2 FQNEAQ (reference sequence).

The CDR3 region is CASSRQARETQYF. The DNA for the CDR3 is TGTGCCAGCAGTCGACAGGCCCGGGAGACCCAGTACTTC. The V gene is TRBV2, the J gene TRBJ2-5, with D possibly matching TRBD1 (6 bases). CDR3 length: 13 amino acids. Trimming took off 5 bases at V and 5 bases at J, with 12 bases between the two ends. Germline loops: CDR1 SNHLY, CDR2 FYNNEI. The complete variable domain, with remaining parts taken from reference TRBV2 and TRBJ2-5, reads EPEVTQTPSHQVTQMGQEVILRCVPISNHLYFYWYRQILGQKVEFLVSFYNNEISEKSEIFDDQFSVERPDGSNFTLKIRSTKLEDSAMYFCASSRQARETQYFGPGTRLLVL.

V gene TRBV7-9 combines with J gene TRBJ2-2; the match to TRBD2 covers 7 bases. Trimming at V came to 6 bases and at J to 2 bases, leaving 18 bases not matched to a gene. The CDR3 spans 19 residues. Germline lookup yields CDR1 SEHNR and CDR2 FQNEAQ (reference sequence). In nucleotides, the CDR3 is TGTGCCAGCAGTTTCGTTAGGCGGCTAGCGGAAACTAACACCGGGGAGCTGTTTTTT. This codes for CASSFVRRLAETNTGELFF.

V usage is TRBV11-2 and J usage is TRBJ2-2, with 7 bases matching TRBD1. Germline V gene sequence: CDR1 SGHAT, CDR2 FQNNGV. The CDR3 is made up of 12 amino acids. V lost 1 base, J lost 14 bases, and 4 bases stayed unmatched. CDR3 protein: CASSLVGTVLFF. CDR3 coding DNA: TGTGCCAGCAGCTTAGTGGGGACAGTACTGTTTTTT.

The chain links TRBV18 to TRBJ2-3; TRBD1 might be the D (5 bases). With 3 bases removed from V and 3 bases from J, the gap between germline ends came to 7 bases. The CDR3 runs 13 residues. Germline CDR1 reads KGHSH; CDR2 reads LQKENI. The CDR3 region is CASSPDITDTQYF. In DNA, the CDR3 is TGTGCCAGCTCACCGGACATAACAGATACGCAGTATTTT.

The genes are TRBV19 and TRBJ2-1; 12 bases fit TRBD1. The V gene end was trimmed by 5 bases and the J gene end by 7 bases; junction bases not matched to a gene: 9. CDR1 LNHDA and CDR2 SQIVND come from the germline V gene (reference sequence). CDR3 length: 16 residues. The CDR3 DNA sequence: TGTGCCAGTAGTGCCTGGGACAGGGGGCGTAAGAATGAGCAGTTCTTC. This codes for CASSAWDRGRKNEQFF.

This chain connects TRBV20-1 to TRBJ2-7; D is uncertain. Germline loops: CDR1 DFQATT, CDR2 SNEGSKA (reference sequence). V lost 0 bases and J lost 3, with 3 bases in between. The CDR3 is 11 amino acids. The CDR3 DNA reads TGCAGTGCTAGAGACGGCTACGAGCAGTACTTC. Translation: CSARDGYEQYF.

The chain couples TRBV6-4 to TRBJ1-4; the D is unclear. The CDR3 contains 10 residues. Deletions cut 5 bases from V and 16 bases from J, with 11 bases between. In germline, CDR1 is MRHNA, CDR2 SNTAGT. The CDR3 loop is CASSSVGKFF. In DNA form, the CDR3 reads TGTGCCAGCAGTTCGGTCGGCAAGTTTTTT.